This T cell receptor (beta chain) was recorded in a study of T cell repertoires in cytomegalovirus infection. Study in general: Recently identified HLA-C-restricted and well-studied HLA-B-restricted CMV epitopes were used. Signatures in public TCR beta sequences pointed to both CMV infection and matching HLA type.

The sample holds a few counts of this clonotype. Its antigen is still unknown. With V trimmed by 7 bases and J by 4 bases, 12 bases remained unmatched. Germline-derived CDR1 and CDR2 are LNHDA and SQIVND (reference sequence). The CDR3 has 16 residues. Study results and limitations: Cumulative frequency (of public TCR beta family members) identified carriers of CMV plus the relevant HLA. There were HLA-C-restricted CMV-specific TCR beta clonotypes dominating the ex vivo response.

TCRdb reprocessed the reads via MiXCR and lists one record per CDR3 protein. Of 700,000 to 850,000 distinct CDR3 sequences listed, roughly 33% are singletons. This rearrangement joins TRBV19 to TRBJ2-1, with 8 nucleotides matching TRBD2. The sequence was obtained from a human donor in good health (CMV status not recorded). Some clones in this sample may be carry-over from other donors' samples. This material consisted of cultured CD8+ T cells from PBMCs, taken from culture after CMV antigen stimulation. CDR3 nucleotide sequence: TGTGCCAGTAAGCCGGCCAGAGCGGGGGAATACAATGAGCAGTTCTTC. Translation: CASKPARAGEYNEQFF.